The 27 T cell receptor beta chains in this list originate from one sample, sequenced in a study of blood T cell repertoires in COVID-19. Clones were read by immunoSEQ multiplex PCR, and TCRdb kept only the in-frame ones, dropping some. The table lists 150,000 or so clones, about four fifths of them singletons. Input material: peripheral blood. These receptors were obtained from a woman older than 75 with acute or convalescent COVID-19.

This clone has a single count. V gene TRBV14 combines with J gene TRBJ1-1; D is unresolved. Looked up from germline, CDR1 is SGHDN and CDR2 is FVKESK. The CDR3 consists of 14 residues. Trimming left V 1 base short and J 10 bases short, with 16 bases between. CDR3: CASSQVEPLSVAFF. The CDR3 bases are TGTGCCAGCAGCCAAGTAGAGCCTCTATCGGTAGCTTTCTTT.

The chain links TRBV18 to TRBJ1-4; D perhaps matches TRBD1 (5 bases). Germline V lookup: CDR1 KGHSH, CDR2 LQKENI. The ends were cut back, 3 bases at V and 7 bases at J, with 6 bases in the middle. The CDR3 spans 12 residues. The CDR3 region has the DNA TGTGCCAGCTCACCGGGGCGTGAAAAACTGTTTTTT. It yields the protein CASSPGREKLFF.

The rearrangement uses TRBV7-9 and TRBJ1-1, with D uncertain. The V gene's germline CDR1 is SEHNR and CDR2 FQNEAQ (reference sequence). The CDR3 length is 14 residues. V was trimmed by 3 bases and J by 4 bases, leaving 12 bases between them. This CDR3 is CASSFWGGSTEAFF. CDR3 bases: TGTGCCAGCAGCTTCTGGGGAGGTAGCACTGAAGCTTTCTTT.

This clone was observed once. The chain combines TRBV18 with TRBJ1-4, with no clear D. V lost 0 bases to trimming and J lost 7 bases, with 12 bases between them. Germline CDR1 and CDR2: KGHSH and LQKENI. This CDR3 spans 15 amino acids. CDR3 nucleotide sequence: TGTGCCAGCTCACCACCGTCCGGGTCAGCTGAAAAACTGTTTTTT. It encodes CASSPPSGSAEKLFF.

V and J are TRBV11-3 and TRBJ2-5; D possibly corresponds to TRBD2 (5 bases). Germline V gene sequence: CDR1 SGHNT, CDR2 YENEEA. CDR3 length: 13 amino acids. Trimming cost V 4 bases and J 1 base, with 7 bases left between them. This CDR3 is CASSSRGQETQYF. The CDR3 DNA reads as TGTGCCAGCAGCTCCCGGGGCCAAGAGACCCAGTACTTC.

The rearrangement links TRBV7-2 to TRBJ2-7, with D possibly matching TRBD1 (6 bases). The germline V gene has CDR1 SGHTA and CDR2 FQGNSA. Trimming took 1 base from V and 1 from J, leaving 11 bases between them. The CDR3 runs 15 residues. In nucleotides, the CDR3 is TGTGCCAGCAGCTTAGAGGGCCAGGGGTCCTACGAGCAGTACTTC. It encodes CASSLEGQGSYEQYF.

The chain uses TRBV10-3 and TRBJ1-2; weak D call: TRBD1 (5 bases). The CDR3 has 14 amino acids. Trimming removed 5 bases at V and 1 base at J, with 11 bases between. CDR1 and CDR2 from the germline V gene are ENHRY and SYGVKD. The CDR3 loop is CAISPDRNNYGYTF. CDR3 DNA: TGTGCCATCAGTCCTGACAGAAATAACTATGGCTACACCTTC.

The chain couples TRBV5-4 to TRBJ1-1; 7 nucleotides line up with TRBD1. J gave up 1 base and V 4 bases, and 4 bases lay outside the gene matches. Germline CDR1 is SGHNT and CDR2 is YYREEE (reference sequence). The CDR3 runs to 14 residues. The CDR3: CASSLGQTNTEAFF. CDR3 DNA: TGTGCCAGCAGCCTGGGACAGACGAACACTGAAGCTTTCTTT.

The CDR3 DNA reads as TGTGCCAGCACTCGAGGGGGGGGGAGAGGTCACGAGCAGTACTTC. Protein product: CASTRGGGRGHEQYF. The rearrangement joins TRBV11-3 to TRBJ2-7, with D possibly being TRBD2 (7 bases). This CDR3 has 15 amino acids. Germline V gene data show CDR1 as SGHNT and CDR2 as YENEEA. Trimming stripped 7 bases from V and 5 bases from J, with 21 bases between.

The chain uses TRBV7-9 and TRBJ2-6; perhaps TRBD2 as D (5 bases). The CDR3 sequence is 15 residues long. V was shortened by 2 bases and J by 0 bases, with 5 bases between the two germline ends. The germline CDR1 and CDR2 sequences are SEHNR and FQNEAQ (reference sequence). The CDR3 spells CASSLRGSGANVLTF. DNA of the CDR3: TGTGCCAGCAGCTTACGGGGCTCTGGGGCCAACGTCCTGACTTTC.

This CDR3 reads CASTSTPGQLYYGYTF. The CDR3, as DNA: TGTGCCAGTACCTCCACCCCGGGACAGCTTTACTATGGCTACACCTTC. J is TRBJ1-2 and V is TRBV19; 7 positions match TRBD1. Germline CDR1 is LNHDA and CDR2 is SQIVND (reference sequence). The CDR3 consists of 16 residues. The V and J ends lost 7 bases and 3 bases, in that order; junction bases with no gene match: 14.

This clone has only a few counts. The V gene is TRBV5-1, the J gene TRBJ1-6; D not certain. From germline, CDR1 is SGHRS and CDR2 YFSETQ. There are 16 residues in the CDR3. The V gene lost 4 bases and the J gene lost 5 bases, with 16 bases spanning the gap. The CDR3 DNA reads as TGCGCCAGCAGCCTTTTCGCCGTACAGAATAATTCACCCCTCCACTTT. It yields the protein CASSLFAVQNNSPLHF.

J is TRBJ1-2 and V is TRBV30; 11 nucleotides match TRBD1. This CDR3 has 15 amino acids. J was trimmed by 4 bases and V by 2 bases; bases with no gene match: 6. Germline assignment: CDR1 GTSNPN and CDR2 SVGIG (reference sequence). CDR3 nucleotide sequence: TGTGCCTGGAGTCGTCGGACAGGGGGCTCCTATGGCTACACCTTC. It encodes CAWSRRTGGSYGYTF.

The chain links TRBV19 to TRBJ1-4, with D uncertain. The germline CDR1 and CDR2 sequences are LNHDA and SQIVND (reference sequence). CDR3 length equals 15 residues. Trimming stripped 7 bases from V and 0 bases from J, with 12 bases between. CDR3 loop: CASTGIAATNEKLFF. The CDR3 DNA is TGTGCCAGTACTGGTATCGCAGCAACTAATGAAAAACTGTTTTTT.

In DNA form, the CDR3 reads TGTGCCAGCAGTGAACAGTTTCGTCTTTGGCCCCAGCATTTT. Translation gives CASSEQFRLWPQHF. The chain employs TRBV2 and TRBJ1-5, with D uncertain. CDR3 length: 14 residues. Germline loops: CDR1 SNHLY, CDR2 FYNNEI. V lost 2 bases, J lost 9 bases, and 14 bases lay in between.

This chain joins TRBV2 and TRBJ1-1; D not certain. Germline V gene data show CDR1 as SNHLY and CDR2 as FYNNEI. The CDR3 runs to 12 residues. V shed 7 bases and J shed 7 bases, with 13 bases lying between them. The CDR3 DNA follows: TGTGCCAGCAATGGGTATAGAGGTGAAGCTTTCTTT. It encodes CASNGYRGEAFF.

About this clone: This sample includes further DNA sequences coding for the same CDR3. This chain uses TRBV18 with TRBJ1-5, with 9 bases that match TRBD1. The CDR3 sequence is 14 residues long. V was clipped by 6 bases and J by 4 bases; unmatched bases: 4. The germline V gene encodes CDR1 KGHSH and CDR2 LQKENI. The CDR3 spells CASSPGTGNQPQHF. The CDR3 nucleotides are TGTGCCAGCTCGCCCGGGACAGGGAATCAGCCCCAGCATTTT.

The V gene is TRBV27, the J gene TRBJ1-4; tentatively, D is TRBD1 (5 bases). This CDR3 comprises 14 residues. Germline CDR1 is MNHEY and CDR2 is SMNVEV (reference sequence). Trimming cost V 6 bases and J 0 bases, with 8 bases left between them. The CDR3 reads CASSKGTTNEKLFF. The CDR3, as DNA: TGTGCCAGCAGCAAGGGGACAACTAATGAAAAACTGTTTTTT.

The rearrangement joins TRBV12-3 or TRBV12-4 to TRBJ2-5; D is perhaps TRBD1 (5 bases). The CDR3 loop spans 13 amino acids. Between the trimmed V and J ends, which lost 7 bases and 1 base, there was a span of 10 bases. The CDR3, as DNA: TGTGCCAGCACCAAGACAGTCCAAGAGACCCAGTACTTC. Translating it yields CASTKTVQETQYF.

The chain joins TRBV5-4 to TRBJ2-1; no definite D call. Trimming shortened V by 1 base and J by 8 bases, and 13 bases separated the two germline ends. CDR1 is SGHNT, CDR2 YYREEE, per germline (reference sequence). The CDR3 runs to 14 residues. The DNA for the CDR3 is TGTGCCAGCAGCTTGTATATTAGTCGGGATGAGCAGTTCTTC. This encodes CASSLYISRDEQFF.

J is TRBJ1-2 and V is TRBV4-1, with D possibly TRBD1 on 5 matching bases. Trimming shortened V by 4 bases and J by 6 bases, and 12 bases separated the two germline ends. Germline CDR1 MGHRA, CDR2 YSYEKL. This CDR3 region has 13 residues. The CDR3 is CASSPFLRDGYTF. In DNA form, the CDR3 reads TGCGCCAGCAGCCCATTTCTCAGGGATGGCTACACCTTC.

This clone appeared a few times. The gene calls are TRBV27 and TRBJ1-4, with 11 bases fitting TRBD1. CDR1 is MNHEY, CDR2 SMNVEV, per germline (reference sequence). The V gene end was trimmed by 4 bases and the J gene end by 8 bases; junction bases not matched to a gene: 12. The CDR3 totals 17 residues. The CDR3 spells CASSSMPGTGGYEKLFF. The CDR3 bases are TGTGCCAGCAGTTCGATGCCCGGGACAGGGGGGTACGAAAAACTGTTTTTT.

This clone was observed a single time. The chain carries TRBV5-1 and TRBJ2-7; 8 bases fit TRBD1. CDR1 and CDR2 from the germline V gene are SGHRS and YFSETQ. V gave up 2 bases and J gave up 2 bases; unmatched junction bases: 12. This CDR3 has 17 amino acids. In DNA form, the CDR3 reads TGCGCCAGCAGCTTTCGTACACAGGGGGTAGGGACCTACGAGCAGTACTTC. Translation: CASSFRTQGVGTYEQYF.

This clone was counted a single time. The chain recombines TRBV11-3 with TRBJ2-1, with D perhaps TRBD2 (5 bases). This CDR3 region has 13 residues. Trimming cost V 3 bases and J 6 bases, with 9 bases left between them. CDR1 is SGHNT and CDR2 is YENEEA in the germline V gene. The CDR3 DNA is TGTGCCAGCAGCTTCGGCCGGGGCAATGAGCAGTTCTTC. Its translation is CASSFGRGNEQFF.

The V and J genes are TRBV11-2 and TRBJ1-4; D is perhaps TRBD1 (5 bases). The CDR3 length is 15 residues. V lost 2 bases and J lost 8, with 15 bases in between. CDR1 SGHAT and CDR2 FQNNGV come from the germline V gene. The CDR3 sequence: CASSLQGGAEEKLFF. CDR3 DNA sequence: TGTGCCAGCAGCTTACAGGGCGGGGCGGAAGAAAAACTGTTTTTT. Combining the CDR3 with reference TRBV11-2 and TRBJ1-4 gives the whole variable domain EAGVAQSPRYKIIEKRQSVAFWCNPISGHATLYWYQQILGQGPKLLIQFQNNGVVDDSQLPKDRFSAERLKGVDSTLKIQPAKLEDSAVYLCASSLQGGAEEKLFFGSGTQLSVL.

V is TRBV18 and J is TRBJ2-7; D possibly corresponds to TRBD1 (5 bases). The CDR3 consists of 13 residues. Between the trimmed V and J ends, which lost 3 bases and 5 bases, there was a span of 11 bases. Germline CDR1 is KGHSH and CDR2 is LQKENI. CDR3 region: CASSPTEFNEQYF. CDR3 nucleotides: TGTGCCAGCTCACCGACAGAGTTCAACGAGCAGTACTTC.

V usage is TRBV7-2 and J usage is TRBJ2-1; perhaps TRBD2 as D (6 bases). CDR3 length equals 15 residues. From germline, CDR1 is SGHTA and CDR2 FQGNSA. V lost 4 bases to trimming and J lost 2 bases, with 12 bases between them. Here the CDR3 reads CASSSQGGTYNEQFF. The CDR3 DNA is TGTGCCAGCAGCTCTCAGGGAGGAACCTACAATGAGCAGTTCTTC.